The text below deals with one T cell receptor beta chain. It lacks a known antigen. Base qualities are not recorded, but no much larger clone differs from it by a single base. The sample has other DNA sequences that encode this CDR3 too. Trimming removed 1 base from V and 10 bases from J, leaving 11 bases between the germline ends. From its cysteine to its phenylalanine, the CDR3 spans 14 amino acids. Just the 42-base CDR3 DNA is kept, in frame starting at base 1. Taken from the germline V gene, the CDR1 and CDR2 loops are SGHTA and FQGNSA. The immunoSEQ Assay, a bias-controlled multiplex PCR, was used to amplify TCRbeta CDR3 regions from genomic DNA. In the paper's pipeline: Nucleated cell counts per sample were estimated from amplification of reference gene primers within the assay. To quantify the absolute abundance of each unique TCRbeta CDR3 rearrangement, sequence reads were collapsed and filtered. For each sample, productive Simpson clonality was calculated as the square root of Simpson's diversity index over productive rearrangements. TCRdb mirrors the immuneACCESS table, restricted to in-frame sequences. Some clones are absent from its copies; in checked studies, under half trace to an unresolved V gene, and the reason for the others is unknown. That table is the source of V, J and clone size, and D and trimming were worked out from the DNA. The sample profile shows some 240,000 clones; more than 75% of them were found once. About 5.6% of the sample lies in the top ten.

The record originates from a study of blood T cell repertoires in COVID-19 (dated by TCRdb to the early 2020s). About the study as a whole: The collaborator samples originated in the United States, Italy and Spain and spanned the acute and convalescent phases of COVID-19. The material from the prospective study consisted of cDNA or gDNA derived from T cells, B-cell-depleted T cells, or PBMCs. Deeply sampled blood TCRbeta repertoires from subjects exposed to, actively infected with, or recovered from COVID-19 were included in the dataset. The repertoires were released in a freely available public database intended as a resource for research on the immune response to SARS-CoV-2. Samples were obtained from the ongoing ImmuneRACE study (first 160 participants) and from 1,254 subjects provided by 6 global collaborators. Sample metadata almost always included a de-identified subject ID, COVID-19 status, age in years and sex. Where available, HLA class I and class II types were taken from metadata supplied by the sample provider and were not determined by assay-based typing.

The paper's findings and limits, for the study overall: The quantity of clinical and demographic metadata differed by source and by participant and was supplied without curation.

One collaborating source in Seattle enrolled patients while the patients were actively infected and followed the patients over time throughout the course of disease. Each collaborating institution followed its own protocols to collect whole blood in K2EDTA tubes. Collaborator samples were shipped for TCRbeta analysis as frozen whole blood, isolated PBMCs, or DNA extracted from either sample type. This receptor chain uses TRBV7-2 and TRBJ1-6, and possibly TRBD1, on 6 matching bases. Sequencing was carried out using peripheral blood. This sequence was found in a woman aged 70-85 years with COVID-19, enrolled during active disease. The nucleotides read TGTGCCAGCAGCTTAGGGCAGGGGCGATCACCCCTCCACTTT. This codes for CASSLGQGRSPLHF.